Detailed here is one T cell receptor (beta chain). Per the authors' pipeline: Estimated nucleated cell counts came from reference gene primer amplification. This table comes from immunoSEQ multiplex PCR, and its TCRdb copy is limited to in-frame clones, with some not included. V, J and clone size reflect that table, while D and trimming were determined from the DNA. The sample yields some 15,000 clones, under 95% seen once. This record belongs to a study of blood T cell repertoires in COVID-19. The wider study: There were acute and convalescent COVID-19 samples, and they came from the United States, Italy and Spain. T cells, B-cell-depleted T cells, or PBMCs provided the cDNA or gDNA that served as material.

The clonotype originates from a man between 60 and 75 years old with active COVID-19. Specimen: peripheral blood.

CDR3 nucleotides: TGCGCCAGCAGCCAACTTACAGGGGCTGGAAACACCATATATTTT. It is translated as CASSQLTGAGNTIYF. This sequence joins TRBV4-1 and TRBJ1-3, with 7 bases fitting TRBD1. The J segment lost 2 bases and the V segment lost 2 bases, leaving 3 bases of the junction unmatched. Germline CDR1 reads MGHRA; CDR2 reads YSYEKL. The CDR3 extends over 15 amino acids.